These T cell receptor beta chains were read from a single sample in a study of blood T cells in healthy people across ages. TCRdb fed the 5' RACE reads into MiXCR, producing one record per CDR3 protein. The sample yields some 1,500,000 distinct CDR3 sequences, 42% seen once. Sequencing was done on a sample of blood. These receptors were taken from a woman under 30 in good health. Each CDR3 is given with its conserved first and last residue. D genes are given only for firm matches. Size values are once, few and many counts, or a class for expanded clones, and some rows have none.

d_gene: -
v_gene: TRBV28
j_gene: TRBJ1-2
abundance: few
CDR3aa: CASSFSSRLTDDGYTF
CDR3nt: TGTGCCAGCAGTTTCTCTAGCAGACTGACTGACGATGGCTACACCTTC

d_gene: -
v_gene: TRBV27
j_gene: TRBJ1-1
abundance: once
CDR3aa: CASSPQSRYRGEAFF
CDR3nt: TGTGCCAGCAGCCCACAAAGTAGGTACAGAGGTGAAGCTTTCTTT

d_gene: -
v_gene: TRBV12-3/TRBV12-4
j_gene: TRBJ2-2
abundance: -
CDR3aa: CASTARENTGELFF
CDR3nt: TGTGCCAGCACGGCCAGAGAGAACACCGGGGAGCTGTTTTTT

d_gene: -
v_gene: TRBV7-2
j_gene: TRBJ2-7
abundance: -
CDR3aa: CASSLERQRYNEQYF
CDR3nt: TGTGCCAGCAGCTTAGAAAGGCAGAGGTACAATGAGCAGTACTTC

d_gene: TRBD1
v_gene: TRBV29-1
j_gene: TRBJ1-1
abundance: -
CDR3aa: CSVVRTGVGEAFF
CDR3nt: TGCAGCGTCGTCAGGACAGGGGTCGGGGAAGCTTTCTTT

d_gene: -
v_gene: TRBV6-5
j_gene: TRBJ2-5
abundance: -
CDR3aa: CASSALGLTQETQYF
CDR3nt: TGTGCCAGCAGTGCCCTGGGACTGACGCAAGAGACCCAGTACTTC

d_gene: -
v_gene: TRBV2
j_gene: TRBJ2-1
abundance: -
CDR3aa: CACPRGGSNEQFF
CDR3nt: TGTGCCTGTCCAAGGGGAGGTAGCAATGAGCAGTTCTTC

d_gene: -
v_gene: TRBV6-6
j_gene: TRBJ2-7
abundance: -
CDR3aa: CASSFSDTTYYEQYF
CDR3nt: TGTGCCAGCAGTTTCTCTGACACGACCTACTACGAGCAGTACTTC

d_gene: -
v_gene: TRBV15
j_gene: TRBJ1-1
abundance: -
CDR3aa: CATSTPENTEAFF
CDR3nt: TGTGCCACCAGCACTCCTGAGAACACTGAAGCTTTCTTT

d_gene: TRBD2
v_gene: TRBV4-2
j_gene: TRBJ2-1
abundance: -
CDR3aa: CASSQDLFGTSGWSSYNEQFF
CDR3nt: TGTGCCAGCAGCCAAGATCTGTTTGGGACTAGCGGCTGGAGCTCCTACAATGAGCAGTTCTTC

d_gene: -
v_gene: TRBV14
j_gene: TRBJ1-1
abundance: -
CDR3aa: CASSQRQGGYTEAFF
CDR3nt: TGTGCCAGCAGCCAAAGGCAGGGCGGGTACACTGAAGCTTTCTTT

d_gene: -
v_gene: TRBV4-3
j_gene: TRBJ1-2
abundance: -
CDR3aa: CASSQGPGLENGYTF
CDR3nt: TGCGCCAGCAGCCAAGGTCCAGGGCTGGAAAATGGCTACACCTTC

d_gene: -
v_gene: TRBV11-3
j_gene: TRBJ2-2
abundance: -
CDR3aa: CASSLGRQNTGELFF
CDR3nt: TGTGCCAGCAGCTTAGGGCGCCAGAACACCGGGGAGCTGTTTTTT

d_gene: -
v_gene: TRBV27
j_gene: TRBJ2-3
abundance: -
CDR3aa: CASSVRTDSSTDTQYF
CDR3nt: TGTGCCAGCAGTGTACGGACAGACTCTAGCACAGATACGCAGTATTTT

d_gene: TRBD2
v_gene: TRBV20-1
j_gene: TRBJ2-1
abundance: few
CDR3aa: CSARLAGGLYNEQFF
CDR3nt: TGCAGTGCGAGACTAGCGGGGGGGCTATACAATGAGCAGTTCTTC

d_gene: -
v_gene: TRBV12-3/TRBV12-4
j_gene: TRBJ2-3
abundance: -
CDR3aa: CASSVTEPDTQYF
CDR3nt: TGTGCCAGCAGTGTAACCGAACCGGATACGCAGTATTTT

d_gene: -
v_gene: TRBV4-2
j_gene: TRBJ2-7
abundance: -
CDR3aa: CASSQEGGTGGMSYEQYF
CDR3nt: TGTGCCAGCAGCCAAGAAGGTGGGACCGGAGGGATGTCCTACGAGCAGTACTTC

d_gene: -
v_gene: TRBV5-6
j_gene: TRBJ1-2
abundance: few
CDR3aa: CASSLVREADGYTF
CDR3nt: TGTGCCAGCAGCTTGGTTCGCGAAGCGGATGGCTACACCTTC

d_gene: -
v_gene: TRBV29-1
j_gene: TRBJ2-1
abundance: few
CDR3aa: CSVGTRYWHEQFF
CDR3nt: TGCAGCGTAGGGACGCGCTATTGGCATGAGCAGTTCTTC

d_gene: TRBD2
v_gene: TRBV11-2
j_gene: TRBJ2-3
abundance: -
CDR3aa: CASSLDGLPGLLSDTQYF
CDR3nt: TGTGCCAGCAGCTTAGATGGGCTACCGGGACTACTCTCCGATACGCAGTATTTT

d_gene: -
v_gene: TRBV3-1
j_gene: TRBJ2-3
abundance: -
CDR3aa: CASSSRQTDTQYF
CDR3nt: TGTGCCAGCAGCTCCAGACAGACAGATACGCAGTATTTT

d_gene: -
v_gene: TRBV5-1
j_gene: TRBJ1-1
abundance: -
CDR3aa: CASSARDPLMHRAEAFF
CDR3nt: TGCGCCAGCAGCGCCCGGGACCCCCTAATGCATCGGGCTGAAGCTTTCTTT

d_gene: -
v_gene: TRBV28
j_gene: TRBJ2-5
abundance: few
CDR3aa: CASSLSGMGAFQETQYF
CDR3nt: TGTGCCAGCAGTTTATCAGGGATGGGGGCCTTCCAAGAGACCCAGTACTTC

d_gene: TRBD2
v_gene: TRBV4-2
j_gene: TRBJ2-4
abundance: -
CDR3aa: CASSQDQAGGGNIQYF
CDR3nt: TGTGCCAGCAGCCAAGATCAGGCGGGAGGGGGGAACATTCAGTACTTC

d_gene: -
v_gene: TRBV27
j_gene: TRBJ1-4
abundance: -
CDR3aa: CASKSWDSNEKLFF
CDR3nt: TGTGCCAGCAAGAGTTGGGACTCTAATGAAAAACTGTTTTTT

d_gene: TRBD1
v_gene: TRBV7-9
j_gene: TRBJ2-1
abundance: -
CDR3aa: CASSLTGRTGANEQFF
CDR3nt: TGTGCCAGCAGCTTAACCGGGAGGACAGGGGCCAATGAGCAGTTCTTC

d_gene: -
v_gene: TRBV6-1
j_gene: TRBJ2-7
abundance: -
CDR3aa: CASSEGKRTSYEQYF
CDR3nt: TGTGCCAGCAGTGAAGGAAAGCGGACCTCCTACGAGCAGTACTTC

d_gene: -
v_gene: TRBV12-3/TRBV12-4
j_gene: TRBJ2-7
abundance: few
CDR3aa: CASTRTDYEQYF
CDR3nt: TGTGCCAGCACGCGGACAGACTACGAGCAGTACTTC

d_gene: -
v_gene: TRBV27
j_gene: TRBJ2-5
abundance: -
CDR3aa: CASSPLICQGIETQYF
CDR3nt: TGTGCCAGCAGTCCGCTTATCTGCCAGGGGATTGAGACCCAGTACTTC

d_gene: TRBD1
v_gene: TRBV15
j_gene: TRBJ2-7
abundance: -
CDR3aa: CATSSAYRGASYEQYF
CDR3nt: TGTGCCACCAGCAGCGCCTACAGGGGCGCTTCCTACGAGCAGTACTTC

d_gene: -
v_gene: TRBV20-1
j_gene: TRBJ1-4
abundance: -
CDR3aa: CSAGVTVIREKLFF
CDR3nt: TGCAGTGCTGGAGTGACAGTCATACGGGAAAAACTGTTTTTT

d_gene: -
v_gene: TRBV6-5
j_gene: TRBJ1-1
abundance: -
CDR3aa: CASTDGGTEAFF
CDR3nt: TGTGCCAGCACAGATGGGGGCACTGAAGCTTTCTTT

d_gene: -
v_gene: TRBV4-3
j_gene: TRBJ1-1
abundance: few
CDR3aa: CASSQMRGGNTEAFF
CDR3nt: TGCGCCAGCAGCCAAATGAGGGGTGGTAACACTGAAGCTTTCTTT

d_gene: TRBD1
v_gene: TRBV7-2
j_gene: TRBJ1-1
abundance: few
CDR3aa: CASSLADRGGTEAFF
CDR3nt: TGTGCCAGCAGCTTAGCGGACAGGGGTGGTACTGAAGCTTTCTTT

d_gene: TRBD1
v_gene: TRBV20-1
j_gene: TRBJ2-4
abundance: once
CDR3aa: CSAHAGGTFAKNIQYF
CDR3nt: TGCAGTGCCCATGCAGGGGGTACTTTTGCCAAAAACATTCAGTACTTC

d_gene: -
v_gene: TRBV20-1
j_gene: TRBJ2-1
abundance: -
CDR3aa: CSASPMGPAGNEQFF
CDR3nt: TGCAGTGCTAGCCCCATGGGCCCTGCCGGCAATGAGCAGTTCTTC

d_gene: -
v_gene: TRBV5-1
j_gene: TRBJ2-1
abundance: few
CDR3aa: CASTKEGGGGNTEQFF
CDR3nt: TGCGCCAGCACAAAGGAAGGGGGAGGTGGCAATACTGAGCAGTTCTTC

d_gene: TRBD1
v_gene: TRBV20-1
j_gene: TRBJ2-7
abundance: -
CDR3aa: CSARVGTGRSYEQYF
CDR3nt: TGCAGTGCTAGAGTTGGGACAGGGAGATCTTACGAGCAGTACTTC

d_gene: -
v_gene: TRBV27
j_gene: TRBJ2-3
abundance: -
CDR3aa: CACSLSGPDTQYF
CDR3nt: TGTGCCTGCAGTTTATCGGGCCCAGATACGCAGTATTTT

d_gene: TRBD1
v_gene: TRBV7-2
j_gene: TRBJ2-7
abundance: -
CDR3aa: CTSSLVGTDNYEQYF
CDR3nt: TGTACCAGCAGCTTAGTTGGGACAGATAACTACGAGCAGTACTTC

d_gene: TRBD1
v_gene: TRBV7-2
j_gene: TRBJ2-4
abundance: -
CDR3aa: CASSELGTAPAKNIQYF
CDR3nt: TGTGCCAGCAGCGAGCTCGGGACAGCCCCAGCCAAAAACATTCAGTACTTC

d_gene: -
v_gene: TRBV12-3/TRBV12-4
j_gene: TRBJ1-2
abundance: many
CDR3aa: CASSLGAAYGYTF
CDR3nt: TGTGCCAGCAGTTTAGGGGCCGCCTATGGCTACACCTTC

d_gene: -
v_gene: TRBV16
j_gene: TRBJ1-4
abundance: -
CDR3aa: CASSQPSGGKLFF
CDR3nt: TGTGCCAGCAGCCAACCCAGCGGGGGCAAACTGTTTTTT

d_gene: -
v_gene: TRBV20-1
j_gene: TRBJ2-1
abundance: -
CDR3aa: CSARDPFALGSYNEQFF
CDR3nt: TGCAGTGCTAGAGATCCCTTTGCCTTAGGATCCTACAATGAGCAGTTCTTC

d_gene: TRBD2
v_gene: TRBV6-2/TRBV6-3
j_gene: TRBJ2-1
abundance: -
CDR3aa: CASSYSWREGYNEQFF
CDR3nt: TGTGCCAGCAGTTACAGCTGGAGGGAGGGGTACAATGAGCAGTTCTTC

d_gene: -
v_gene: TRBV20-1
j_gene: TRBJ2-5
abundance: -
CDR3aa: CSARGRFLGLLQETQYF
CDR3nt: TGCAGTGCTAGAGGTCGCTTTCTGGGACTGCTTCAAGAGACCCAGTACTTC

d_gene: -
v_gene: TRBV27
j_gene: TRBJ2-5
abundance: -
CDR3aa: CASGQGTSPEETQYF
CDR3nt: TGTGCCAGCGGGCAAGGGACGTCTCCTGAAGAGACCCAGTACTTC

d_gene: -
v_gene: TRBV27
j_gene: TRBJ2-7
abundance: -
CDR3aa: CASMRRRPPYEQYF
CDR3nt: TGTGCCAGCATGCGACGACGGCCTCCCTACGAGCAGTACTTC

d_gene: -
v_gene: TRBV20-1
j_gene: TRBJ2-1
abundance: many
CDR3aa: CSALLTPSSYNEQFF
CDR3nt: TGCAGTGCACTCCTAACCCCCAGCTCCTACAATGAGCAGTTCTTC

d_gene: TRBD1
v_gene: TRBV12-3/TRBV12-4
j_gene: TRBJ2-3
abundance: -
CDR3aa: CVSSFRTGVQGTQYF
CDR3nt: TGTGTCAGCAGTTTCCGGACAGGCGTGCAGGGTACGCAGTATTTT

d_gene: TRBD1
v_gene: TRBV10-3
j_gene: TRBJ1-2
abundance: -
CDR3aa: CATQQGNYGYTF
CDR3nt: TGTGCCACACAACAGGGGAACTATGGCTACACCTTC

d_gene: TRBD2
v_gene: TRBV4-2
j_gene: TRBJ2-7
abundance: -
CDR3aa: CASSQESGLVAHEQYF
CDR3nt: TGTGCCAGCAGCCAAGAATCGGGACTAGTAGCGCACGAGCAGTACTTC

d_gene: TRBD2
v_gene: TRBV12-3/TRBV12-4
j_gene: TRBJ2-3
abundance: many
CDR3aa: CASSSTSGGADTQYF
CDR3nt: TGTGCCAGCAGCTCGACTAGCGGGGGGGCAGATACGCAGTATTTT

d_gene: -
v_gene: TRBV20-1
j_gene: TRBJ2-3
abundance: few
CDR3aa: CSARGVNTDTQYF
CDR3nt: TGCAGTGCTAGAGGGGTTAACACAGATACGCAGTATTTT

d_gene: TRBD2
v_gene: TRBV4-2
j_gene: TRBJ2-5
abundance: -
CDR3aa: CASSQELAGGQETQYF
CDR3nt: TGTGCCAGCAGCCAAGAATTAGCGGGGGGTCAAGAGACCCAGTACTTC

d_gene: TRBD2
v_gene: TRBV7-2
j_gene: TRBJ2-3
abundance: few
CDR3aa: CASSPMTSGGTQYF
CDR3nt: TGTGCCAGCAGCCCTATGACTAGCGGGGGTACGCAGTATTTT

d_gene: -
v_gene: TRBV5-1
j_gene: TRBJ2-7
abundance: -
CDR3aa: CASSPGLTGEQYF
CDR3nt: TGCGCCAGCAGCCCCGGACTAACGGGGGAGCAGTACTTC

d_gene: -
v_gene: TRBV14
j_gene: TRBJ2-3
abundance: -
CDR3aa: CASSQGRGSSTDTQYF
CDR3nt: TGTGCCAGCAGCCAAGGACGGGGAAGTAGCACAGATACGCAGTATTTT

d_gene: -
v_gene: TRBV20-1
j_gene: TRBJ2-5
abundance: -
CDR3aa: CSARAPGLQETQYF
CDR3nt: TGCAGTGCTAGAGCCCCCGGATTGCAAGAGACCCAGTACTTC